This TCR beta chain appears in the sequencing data of a study of shared clonotypes between healthy human individuals. As for this clone: Just one base apart from a much larger clone, this may be a read error. Other DNA sequences in the sample encode the same CDR3.

Method: immunoSEQ multiplex PCR; TCRdb's copy keeps in-frame clones and lacks some. This table holds 520,000 or so clones, 79% found once. Germline V gene sequence: CDR1 MDHEN, CDR2 SYDVKM. This CDR3 is built from 13 residues. Healthy adults negative for HIV, lacking recent acute infections or vaccinations, served as donors. The chain joins TRBV28 to TRBJ1-2; D is unresolved. Input material: PBMCs. This clonotype was obtained from a woman aged 40-49 years in good health. Some clones in this sample may be carry-over from other donors' samples. The CDR3 spells CASSLKRHYGYTF. The CDR3 nucleotides are TGTGCCAGCAGTTTAAAGCGGCACTACGGCTACACCTTT.